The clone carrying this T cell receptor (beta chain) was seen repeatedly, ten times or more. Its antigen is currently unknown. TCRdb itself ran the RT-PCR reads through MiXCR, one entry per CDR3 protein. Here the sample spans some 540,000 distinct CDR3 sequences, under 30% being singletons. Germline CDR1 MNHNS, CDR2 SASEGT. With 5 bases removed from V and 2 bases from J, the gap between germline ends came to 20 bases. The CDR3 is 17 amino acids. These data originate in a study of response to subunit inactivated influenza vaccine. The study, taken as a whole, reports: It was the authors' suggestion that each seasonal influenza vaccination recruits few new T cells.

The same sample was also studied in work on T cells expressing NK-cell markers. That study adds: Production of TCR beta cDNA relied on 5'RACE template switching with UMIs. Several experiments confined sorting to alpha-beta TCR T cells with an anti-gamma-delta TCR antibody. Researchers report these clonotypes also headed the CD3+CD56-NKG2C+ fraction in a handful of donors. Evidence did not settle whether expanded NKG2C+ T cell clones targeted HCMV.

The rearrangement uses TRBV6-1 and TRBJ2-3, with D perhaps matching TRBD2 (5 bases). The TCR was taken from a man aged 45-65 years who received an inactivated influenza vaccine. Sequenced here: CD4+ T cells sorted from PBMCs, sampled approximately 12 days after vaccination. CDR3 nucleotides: TGTGCCAGCAGTCTTAGTATGTCTAGCCTGACCACAGATACGCAGTATTTT. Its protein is CASSLSMSSLTTDTQYF.